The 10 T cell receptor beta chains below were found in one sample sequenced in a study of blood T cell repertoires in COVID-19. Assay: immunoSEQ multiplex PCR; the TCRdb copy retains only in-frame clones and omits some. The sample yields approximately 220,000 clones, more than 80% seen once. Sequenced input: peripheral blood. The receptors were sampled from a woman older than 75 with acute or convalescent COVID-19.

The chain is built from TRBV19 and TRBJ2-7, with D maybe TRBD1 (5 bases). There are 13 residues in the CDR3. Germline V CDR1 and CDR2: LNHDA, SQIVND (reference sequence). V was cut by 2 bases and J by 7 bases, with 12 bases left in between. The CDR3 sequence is CASSITGNGEQYF. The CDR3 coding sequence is TGTGCCAGTAGTATAACAGGAAACGGGGAGCAGTACTTC.

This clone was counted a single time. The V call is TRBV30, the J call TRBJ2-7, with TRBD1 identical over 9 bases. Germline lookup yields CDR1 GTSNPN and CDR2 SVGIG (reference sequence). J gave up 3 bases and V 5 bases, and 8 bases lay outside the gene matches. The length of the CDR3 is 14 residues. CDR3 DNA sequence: TGTGCCTGGCACCCCGGGACAGGGAACTACGAGCAGTACTTC. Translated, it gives CAWHPGTGNYEQYF.

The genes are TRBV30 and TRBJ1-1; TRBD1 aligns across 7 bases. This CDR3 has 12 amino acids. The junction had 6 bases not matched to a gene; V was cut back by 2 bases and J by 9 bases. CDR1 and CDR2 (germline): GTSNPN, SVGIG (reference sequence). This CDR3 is CAWSRQGLQAFF. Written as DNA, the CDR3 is TGTGCCTGGAGTCGACAGGGTTTGCAAGCTTTCTTT.

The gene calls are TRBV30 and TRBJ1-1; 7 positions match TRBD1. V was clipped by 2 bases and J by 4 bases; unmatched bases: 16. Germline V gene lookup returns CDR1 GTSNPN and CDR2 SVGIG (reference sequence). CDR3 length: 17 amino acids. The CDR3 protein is CAWSKIRDSLLGTEAFF. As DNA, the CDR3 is TGTGCCTGGAGTAAAATCCGGGACAGCCTCTTGGGCACTGAAGCTTTCTTT. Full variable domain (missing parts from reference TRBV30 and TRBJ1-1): SQTIHQWPATLVQPVGSPLSLECTVEGTSNPNLYWYRQAAGRGLQLLFYSVGIGQISSEVPQNLSASRPQDRQFILSSKKLLLSDSGFYLCAWSKIRDSLLGTEAFFGQGTRLTVV.

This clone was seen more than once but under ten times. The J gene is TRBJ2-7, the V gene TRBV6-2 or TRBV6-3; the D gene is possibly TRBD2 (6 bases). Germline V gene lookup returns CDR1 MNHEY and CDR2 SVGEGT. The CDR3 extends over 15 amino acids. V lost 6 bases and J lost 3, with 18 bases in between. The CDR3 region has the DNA TGTGCCAGCAGCTCAACTAGCCGGGGGAGCTACGAGCAGTACTTC. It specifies CASSSTSRGSYEQYF.

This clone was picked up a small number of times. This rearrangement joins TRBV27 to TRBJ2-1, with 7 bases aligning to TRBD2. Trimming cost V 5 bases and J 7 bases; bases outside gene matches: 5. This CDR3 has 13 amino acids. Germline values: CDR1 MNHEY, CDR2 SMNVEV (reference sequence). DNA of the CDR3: TGTGCCAGCAGTCTACTAGCGTCTAATGAGCAGTTCTTC. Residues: CASSLLASNEQFF.

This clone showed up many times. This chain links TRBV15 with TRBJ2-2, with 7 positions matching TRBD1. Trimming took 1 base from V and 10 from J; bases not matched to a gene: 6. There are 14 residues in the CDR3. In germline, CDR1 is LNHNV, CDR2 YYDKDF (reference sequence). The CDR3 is CATSRARQGEELFF. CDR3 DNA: TGTGCCACCAGCAGAGCCCGACAGGGCGAGGAGCTGTTTTTT.

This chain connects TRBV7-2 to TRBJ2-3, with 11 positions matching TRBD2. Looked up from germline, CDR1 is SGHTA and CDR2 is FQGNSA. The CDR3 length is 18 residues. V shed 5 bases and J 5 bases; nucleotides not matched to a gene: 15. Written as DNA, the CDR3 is TGTGCCAGCAGCCCTCTAGCGGGGGGCGGTCGATCGATAGATACGCAGTATTTT. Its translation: CASSPLAGGGRSIDTQYF.

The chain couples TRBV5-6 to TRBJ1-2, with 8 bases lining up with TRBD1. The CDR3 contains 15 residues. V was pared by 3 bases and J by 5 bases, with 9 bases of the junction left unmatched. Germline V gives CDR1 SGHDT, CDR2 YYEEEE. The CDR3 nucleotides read TGTGCCAGCAGCTCTTACGACAGGGGTTGGTATGGCTACACCTTC. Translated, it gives CASSSYDRGWYGYTF.

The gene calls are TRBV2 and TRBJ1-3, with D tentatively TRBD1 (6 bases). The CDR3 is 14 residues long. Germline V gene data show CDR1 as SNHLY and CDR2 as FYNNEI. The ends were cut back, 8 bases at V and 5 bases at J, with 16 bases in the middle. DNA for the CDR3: TGTGCCAGCGGAAGGACAGCGCTAAGAAACACCATATATTTT. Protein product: CASGRTALRNTIYF.